This T cell receptor (beta chain) was sequenced during a study of control samples from healthy donors and cancer patients. V was pared by 7 bases and J by 0 bases, with 9 bases between. Looked up from germline, CDR1 is LNHDA and CDR2 is SQIVND (reference sequence). The CDR3 covers 14 residues. Produced via immunoSEQ multiplex PCR; TCRdb's table is partial and in-frame only. The profile shows approximately 100,000 clones, around 89% of them singletons. Sequencing was carried out using blood. The chain carries TRBV19 and TRBJ2-2; no firm D call. The receptor was derived from a man younger than 40 in good health. Written as DNA, the CDR3 is TGTGCCAGTAATGGGCACCCGAACACCGGGGAGCTGTTTTTT. As protein: CASNGHPNTGELFF.